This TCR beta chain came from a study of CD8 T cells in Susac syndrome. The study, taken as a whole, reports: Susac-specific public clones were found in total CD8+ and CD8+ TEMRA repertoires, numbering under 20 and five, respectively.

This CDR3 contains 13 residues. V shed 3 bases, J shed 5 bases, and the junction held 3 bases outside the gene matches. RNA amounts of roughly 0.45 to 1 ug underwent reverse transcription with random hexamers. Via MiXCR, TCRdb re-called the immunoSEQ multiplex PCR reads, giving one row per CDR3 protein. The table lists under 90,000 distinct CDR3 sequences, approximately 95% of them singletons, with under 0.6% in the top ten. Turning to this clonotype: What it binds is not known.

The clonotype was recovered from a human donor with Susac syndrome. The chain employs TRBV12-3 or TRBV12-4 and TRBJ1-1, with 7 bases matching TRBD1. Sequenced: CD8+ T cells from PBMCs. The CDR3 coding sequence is TGTGCCAGCAGTTTCGACAGGGATACTGAAGCTTTCTTT. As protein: CASSFDRDTEAFF.